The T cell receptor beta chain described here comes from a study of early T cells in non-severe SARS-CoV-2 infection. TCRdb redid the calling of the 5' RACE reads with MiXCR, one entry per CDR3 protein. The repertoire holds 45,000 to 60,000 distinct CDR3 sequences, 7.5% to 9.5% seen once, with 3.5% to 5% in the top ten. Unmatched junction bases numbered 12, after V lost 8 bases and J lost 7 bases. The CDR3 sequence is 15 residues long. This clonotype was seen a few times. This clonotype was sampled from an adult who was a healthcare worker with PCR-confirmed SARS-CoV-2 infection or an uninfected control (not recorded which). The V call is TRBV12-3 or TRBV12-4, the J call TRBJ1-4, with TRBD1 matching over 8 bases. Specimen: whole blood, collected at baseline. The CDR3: CASSDRGTGGEKLFF. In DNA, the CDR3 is TGTGCCAGCTCCGACCGGGGGACAGGTGGTGAAAAACTGTTTTTT.